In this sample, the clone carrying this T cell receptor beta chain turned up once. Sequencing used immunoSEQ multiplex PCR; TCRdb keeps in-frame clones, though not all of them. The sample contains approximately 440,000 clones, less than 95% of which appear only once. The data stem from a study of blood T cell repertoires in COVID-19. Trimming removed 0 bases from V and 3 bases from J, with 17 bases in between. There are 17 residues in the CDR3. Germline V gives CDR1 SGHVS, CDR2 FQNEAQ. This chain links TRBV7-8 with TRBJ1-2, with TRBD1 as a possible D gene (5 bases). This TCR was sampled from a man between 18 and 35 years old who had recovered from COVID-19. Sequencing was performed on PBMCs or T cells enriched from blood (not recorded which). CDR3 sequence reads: CASSLALQGGMDYGYTF. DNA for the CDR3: TGTGCCAGCAGCTTAGCCCTGCAGGGAGGGATGGACTATGGCTACACCTTC. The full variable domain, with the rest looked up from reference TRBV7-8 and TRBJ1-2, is GAGVSQSPRYKVAKRGQDVALRCDPISGHVSLFWYQQALGQGPEFLTYFQNEAQLDKSGLPSDRFFAERPEGSVSTLKIQRTQQEDSAVYLCASSLALQGGMDYGYTFGSGTRLTVV.